One and the same sample provided the 19 T cell receptor beta chains below, sequenced in a study of CD4 T cells in relation to SARS-CoV-2 and coronaviruses. The method was immunoSEQ multiplex PCR; TCRdb's version includes in-frame clones alone and lacks a portion of them. This sample carries 20,000 to 25,000 clones, about 70% of them seen once, and the ten largest clones take about 15%. Before the COVID-19 pandemic, during about 2011-2019, CD4+ T cells were taken from unexposed donors. Isolation of CD4+ T cells took place after around 11 days in culture. Which antigens these TCRs recognize remains unknown. The specimen sequenced was CD4+ T cells from PBMCs, cultured in vitro. The receptors originated from a human donor in good health.

The gene calls are TRBV5-1 and TRBJ2-5, with 11 bases that match TRBD1. The CDR3 runs to 14 residues. Germline CDR1 and CDR2: SGHRS and YFSETQ. Trimming at V came to 4 bases and at J to 4 bases, leaving 3 bases not matched to a gene. CDR3 region: CASSPGQGGETQYF. The CDR3 region has the DNA TGCGCCAGCAGCCCGGGACAGGGGGGAGAGACCCAGTACTTC.

V is TRBV12-1 and J is TRBJ2-7; no check of the table's D call, TRBD1, against the DNA was made. TRBV12-1 is recorded as a pseudogene. The CDR3 sequence is 13 residues long. CDR3 bases: TGTGCCAGCGAGGACAGGGGGCACTACGAGCAGTACTTC. Its protein is CASEDRGHYEQYF.

This clone turned up a few times. The rearrangement links TRBV5-4 to TRBJ1-2; 12 bases are shared with TRBD1. After removal of 0 bases from V and 2 bases from J, the junction contained 8 bases not matched to a gene. The CDR3 spans 18 residues. Germline CDR1 and CDR2: SGHNT and YYREEE (reference sequence). The CDR3 loop is CASSLEPGQGAGNYGYTF. CDR3 coding DNA: TGTGCCAGCAGCTTGGAGCCGGGACAGGGGGCCGGAAACTATGGCTACACCTTC.

The chain carries TRBV4-3 and TRBJ1-4; D ambiguous. V lost 1 base and J 5 bases, leaving 8 bases between the germline ends. CDR3 length: 14 amino acids. Germline V lookup: CDR1 LGHNA, CDR2 YSLEER. The CDR3 loop is CASSQVHSNEKLFF. The CDR3 bases are TGCGCCAGCAGCCAAGTGCACTCGAATGAAAAACTGTTTTTT.

The J gene is TRBJ1-2, the V gene TRBV2; the D is unclear. The germline V and J ends were trimmed by 6 bases and 3 bases, with 8 bases remaining between them. Germline V gene lookup returns CDR1 SNHLY and CDR2 FYNNEI. The CDR3 contains 12 residues. CDR3 coding DNA: TGTGCCAGCAGGGCTCCAGACTATGGCTACACCTTC. Translated, it gives CASRAPDYGYTF.

The sample holds one count of this clone. This chain connects TRBV7-2 to TRBJ2-1; the match to TRBD2 covers 7 bases. V shed 1 base and J 9 bases; nucleotides not matched to a gene: 9. CDR1 and CDR2 from the germline V gene are SGHTA and FQGNSA. This CDR3 has 15 residues. The CDR3 region is CASSLVAGETGEQFF. The CDR3 DNA reads as TGTGCCAGCAGCTTAGTGGCGGGAGAAACGGGTGAGCAGTTCTTC.

V is TRBV19 and J is TRBJ2-7; 7 bases are a match to TRBD1. Germline CDR1 and CDR2: LNHDA and SQIVND (reference sequence). Germline trimming cut 9 bases from V and 4 bases from J; bases unmatched to any gene: 15. The CDR3 extends over 15 amino acids. The CDR3 sequence is CASIPEGAGLYEQYF. The CDR3 region has the DNA TGTGCCAGCATCCCTGAGGGGGCAGGTTTATACGAGCAGTACTTC.

This chain connects TRBV9 to TRBJ2-1; D remains unclear. The V gene lost 4 bases and the J gene lost 7 bases, with 9 bases spanning the gap. Germline assignment: CDR1 SGDLS and CDR2 YYNGEE. The CDR3 loop spans 12 amino acids. This CDR3 reads CASSTRENEQFF. For the CDR3, the DNA is TGTGCCAGCAGCACCAGAGAGAATGAGCAGTTCTTC.

This clone came up once. This chain joins TRBV27 and TRBJ2-3, with a possible D match to TRBD1 (6 bases). This CDR3 has 14 amino acids. Germline-derived CDR1 and CDR2 are MNHEY and SMNVEV (reference sequence). Between the trimmed V and J ends, which lost 7 bases and 5 bases, there was a span of 16 bases. CDR3 loop: CASTPDRQRDTQYF. CDR3 nucleotide sequence: TGTGCCAGCACCCCAGACAGGCAAAGAGATACGCAGTATTTT.

This chain joins TRBV6-2 or TRBV6-3 and TRBJ1-2; TRBD1 matches at 7 bases. Germline V gene lookup returns CDR1 MNHEY and CDR2 SVGEGT. V was clipped by 0 bases and J by 3 bases; unmatched bases: 1. The CDR3 sequence is 14 residues long. In DNA, the CDR3 is TGTGCCAGCAGTTACTCCGGACAGGACTATGGCTACACCTTC. Translated, it gives CASSYSGQDYGYTF.

The chain uses TRBV7-8 and TRBJ1-1, with a weak D call TRBD1 (6 bases). Deletions cut 1 base from V and 3 bases from J, with 18 bases between. CDR1 and CDR2 from the germline V gene are SGHVS and FQNEAQ. The CDR3 runs 17 residues. The CDR3: CASSLGGGSGVYTEAFF. The CDR3 nucleotides are TGTGCCAGCAGCTTAGGGGGAGGGTCAGGGGTGTACACTGAAGCTTTCTTT.

V gene TRBV3-1 (or the pseudogene TRBV3-2) combines with J gene TRBJ1-1; 7 positions agree with TRBD1. The CDR3 spans 13 residues. V was clipped by 7 bases and J by 8 bases; unmatched bases: 10. Germline CDR1 reads LGHDT; CDR2 reads YNNKEL (reference sequence). The CDR3 coding sequence is TGTGCCAGCATCCAGCAGCCAGGGGGGGAAGCTTTCTTT. Residues: CASIQQPGGEAFF.

The J gene is TRBJ2-7, the V gene TRBV6-5, with TRBD2 matching 8 bases. V shed 5 bases and J 2 bases; nucleotides not matched to a gene: 5. CDR3 length: 14 residues. Germline CDR1 MNHEY, CDR2 SVGAGI. This CDR3 is CASSRTSGTYEQYF. The CDR3 region has the DNA TGTGCCAGCAGTCGAACTAGCGGTACCTACGAGCAGTACTTC.

The chain joins TRBV6-4 to TRBJ2-2; 16 bases are a match to TRBD2. The CDR3 consists of 17 residues. Germline CDR1 reads MRHNA; CDR2 reads SNTAGT. V was pared by 7 bases and J by 7 bases, with 9 bases of the junction left unmatched. The CDR3 reads CASTQGLAGGRSGELFF. The CDR3 DNA follows: TGTGCCAGCACCCAGGGACTAGCGGGGGGGCGCAGCGGGGAGCTGTTTTTT.

The table lists this clone with a few counts. This sample also contains other DNA sequences that code for the same CDR3. The chain is built from TRBV3-1 (or the pseudogene TRBV3-2) and TRBJ1-2; D might be TRBD1 (5 bases). This CDR3 has 13 residues. Germline CDR1 LGHDT, CDR2 YNNKEL (reference sequence). V was clipped by 0 bases and J by 5 bases, with 7 bases between them. DNA of the CDR3: TGTGCCAGCAGCCAAGAGACAGCTTATGGCTACACCTTC. This codes for CASSQETAYGYTF.

This clone was found once. The genes are TRBV11-2 and TRBJ2-3; D ambiguous. Trimming took off 5 bases at V and 0 bases at J, with 15 bases between the two ends. Germline-derived CDR1 and CDR2 are SGHAT and FQNNGV. CDR3 length: 16 residues. Here the CDR3 reads CASSPGTYTSTDTQYF. CDR3 nucleotides: TGTGCCAGCAGCCCTGGTACTTATACTAGCACAGATACGCAGTATTTT.

The table lists this clone with a few counts. This sequence joins TRBV4-1 and TRBJ1-2; TRBD1 agrees at 7 bases. The J segment lost 6 bases and the V segment lost 1 base, leaving 8 bases of the junction unmatched. This CDR3 contains 15 residues. Per the germline V gene, CDR1 is MGHRA and CDR2 is YSYEKL. The CDR3 DNA reads as TGCGCCAGCAGCCAAGTACCGACAGGGAGGGATGGCTACACCTTC. The encoded protein is CASSQVPTGRDGYTF.

This chain connects TRBV18 to TRBJ1-6, with 7 bases lining up with TRBD1. V shed 3 bases and J 4 bases; nucleotides not matched to a gene: 3. CDR3 length equals 15 residues. From germline, CDR1 is KGHSH and CDR2 LQKENI. The CDR3 DNA reads as TGTGCCAGCTCACCTACAGGGGCTTATAATTCACCCCTCCACTTT. This codes for CASSPTGAYNSPLHF.

The V call is TRBV9, the J call TRBJ2-3; 9 bases agree with TRBD2. After removal of 0 bases from V and 6 bases from J, the junction contained 11 bases not matched to a gene. CDR1 is SGDLS, CDR2 YYNGEE, per germline. This CDR3 has 17 amino acids. The CDR3 loop is CASSVAAGGPVGDTQYF. The CDR3 DNA reads as TGTGCCAGCAGCGTAGCGGCGGGAGGGCCCGTGGGGGATACGCAGTATTTT.